This passage covers 13 T cell receptor beta chains from one sample sequenced in a study of shared clonotypes between healthy human individuals. Profiled with immunoSEQ multiplex PCR; TCRdb holds only in-frame clones, not every one. The sample includes some 1,100,000 clones, 75% to 85% seen only once; the top ten take approximately 0.56%. Sequenced: memory CD4+ T cells from PBMCs. Stated subset: CD45RA-negative fraction. These receptors were collected from a man between 18 and 29 years old in good health. Some clones in this sample may be carry-over from other donors' samples.

Note on this clone: A read error is the likely source, as a far larger clone sits one nucleotide away. The chain has TRBV15 and TRBJ1-1; D is unclear. In germline, CDR1 is LNHNV, CDR2 YYDKDF (reference sequence). This CDR3 comprises 15 residues. The CDR3 protein is CTTSRDLIQNTEAFF. Written as DNA, the CDR3 is TGTACCACCAGCAGAGATCTGATCCAGAACACTGAAGCTTTCTTT.

The chain combines TRBV6-5 with TRBJ1-5, with D unresolved. With 3 bases removed from V and 4 bases from J, the gap between germline ends came to 10 bases. The germline V gene has CDR1 MNHEY and CDR2 SVGAGI. The CDR3 runs 14 residues. The CDR3: CASSYRRTNQPQHF. Written as DNA, the CDR3 is TGTGCCAGCAGTTATCGGAGGACGAATCAGCCCCAGCATTTT.

V gene TRBV7-2 combines with J gene TRBJ1-6, with 7 bases identical to TRBD1. Germline values: CDR1 SGHTA, CDR2 FQGNSA. V shed 6 bases and J 10 bases; nucleotides not matched to a gene: 12. The CDR3 loop spans 15 amino acids. For the CDR3, the DNA is TGTGCCAGCAGGGGGCTCAGGGGGAGCAGATCACCCCTCCACTTT. This gives the protein CASRGLRGSRSPLHF. The variable domain in full, with the rest retrieved from reference TRBV7-2 and TRBJ1-6, is GAGVSQSPSNKVTEKGKDVELRCDPISGHTALYWYRQSLGQGLEFLIYFQGNSAPDKSGLPSDRFSAERTGGSVSTLTIQRTQQEDSAVYLCASRGLRGSRSPLHFGNGTRLTVT.

The chain is built from TRBV15 and TRBJ1-5, with D possibly TRBD1 on 6 matching bases. CDR1 and CDR2 (germline): LNHNV, YYDKDF (reference sequence). This CDR3 contains 15 residues. The V end was cut by 3 bases, the J end by 4 bases, with 13 bases between. CDR3 bases: TGTGCCACCAGCAGCGTGGGGGCTGGGAATCAGCCCCAGCATTTT. This sequence encodes CATSSVGAGNQPQHF.

This sequence joins TRBV7-3 and TRBJ2-3; D perhaps matches TRBD1 (5 bases). Germline-derived CDR1 and CDR2 are SGHTA and FQGTGA. This CDR3 has 13 amino acids. The V end was cut by 3 bases, the J end by 3 bases, with 7 bases between. The CDR3 DNA is TGTGCCAGCAGCTTTTCAGGGACAGATACGCAGTATTTT. It is translated as CASSFSGTDTQYF.

This chain links TRBV11-2 with TRBJ2-3; a possible D gene is TRBD1 (5 bases). Deletions cut 4 bases from V and 6 bases from J, with 11 bases between. Germline CDR1 reads SGHAT; CDR2 reads FQNNGV. This CDR3 is built from 13 residues. CDR3 DNA: TGTGCCAGCAGCTCCCAGGGCGGCGATACGCAGTATTTT. It yields the protein CASSSQGGDTQYF. Together with reference TRBV11-2 and TRBJ2-3, the CDR3 gives the full variable domain: EAGVAQSPRYKIIEKRQSVAFWCNPISGHATLYWYQQILGQGPKLLIQFQNNGVVDDSQLPKDRFSAERLKGVDSTLKIQPAKLEDSAVYLCASSSQGGDTQYFGPGTRLTVL.

This chain links TRBV5-4 with TRBJ1-2; no clear D. Germline CDR1 reads SGHNT; CDR2 reads YYREEE (reference sequence). The CDR3 totals 13 residues. V was shortened by 0 bases and J by 8 bases, with 11 bases between the two germline ends. CDR3 sequence: CASSLEEGWGYTF. For the CDR3, the DNA is TGTGCCAGCAGCTTGGAAGAGGGTTGGGGCTACACCTTC.

The V call is TRBV28, the J call TRBJ2-1, with TRBD2 matching over 9 bases. Germline V gene data show CDR1 as MDHEN and CDR2 as SYDVKM. V lost 4 bases, J lost 5 bases, and 9 bases stayed unmatched. The length of the CDR3 is 16 residues. The CDR3 region is CASSSAGTSPHNEQFF. CDR3 sequence (DNA): TGTGCCAGCAGTTCCGCCGGGACTAGCCCTCACAATGAGCAGTTCTTC.

This clone was counted a single time. V gene TRBV10-2 combines with J gene TRBJ2-7; 13 nucleotides agree with TRBD2. J lost 4 bases, V lost 5 bases, and 8 bases had no gene match. The CDR3 contains 16 residues. Per the germline V gene, CDR1 is WSHSY and CDR2 is SAAADI. CDR3 amino acids: CASSSMTSGRRYEQYF. CDR3 DNA: TGCGCCAGCAGTTCGATGACTAGCGGGAGGAGGTACGAGCAGTACTTC.

This chain joins TRBV28 and TRBJ1-2, with D possibly matching TRBD1 (5 bases). The CDR3 spans 14 residues. Between the trimmed V and J ends, which lost 2 bases and 1 base, there was a span of 8 bases. Germline values: CDR1 MDHEN, CDR2 SYDVKM. This CDR3 is CASSLIDSNYGYTF. CDR3 nucleotide sequence: TGTGCCAGCAGTTTAATAGACAGTAACTATGGCTACACCTTC.

This chain connects TRBV10-3 to TRBJ1-1, with 7 nucleotides matching TRBD1. This CDR3 has 13 amino acids. CDR1 and CDR2 (germline): ENHRY, SYGVKD. V dropped 11 bases and J dropped 4; count of bases not matched to a gene: 10. The CDR3 DNA sequence: TGTGCCGGAAGGGGGCGGGAGGGCACTGAAGCTTTCTTT. Its translation is CAGRGREGTEAFF.

V is TRBV7-9 and J is TRBJ1-5; D gene unclear. Germline assignment: CDR1 SEHNR and CDR2 FQNEAQ (reference sequence). The CDR3 runs to 16 residues. Trimming took 2 bases from V and 1 from J, leaving 12 bases between them. Here the CDR3 reads CASSLMSAGSNQPQHF. CDR3 bases: TGTGCCAGCAGCTTAATGTCTGCAGGAAGCAATCAGCCCCAGCATTTT.

This clone was detected a few times. The V call is TRBV4-1, the J call TRBJ2-5; 8 positions match TRBD2. The CDR3 length is 17 residues. V trimming: 4 bases; J trimming: 2 bases; junction bases outside the gene matches: 12. The germline gives CDR1 MGHRA, CDR2 YSYEKL. In DNA form, the CDR3 reads TGCGCCAGCAGCCGCGGGTTACTAGCGGAGTCTCAAGAGACCCAGTACTTC. Protein: CASSRGLLAESQETQYF.